The 5 T cell receptor beta chains listed next were all sequenced from one sample in a study of T cells in localized non-small cell lung cancer. Using immunoSEQ multiplex PCR, the repertoire was profiled, and TCRdb retains in-frame clones only, with some absent. The sample contains roughly 5,400 clones, 35% to 40% of which appear only once. This material consisted of lung tumor tissue, taken before any cancer treatment. Receptors were obtained from a male donor aged 60 or over with stage I squamous cell lung carcinoma.

This clone was counted a few times. V and J are TRBV30 and TRBJ1-6; D may be TRBD1 (6 bases). This CDR3 comprises 15 residues. V gave up 2 bases and J gave up 10 bases, with 18 bases separating them. Germline CDR1 reads GTSNPN; CDR2 reads SVGIG (reference sequence). CDR3 in DNA: TGTGCCTGGAGTTACTCCGGGACACGAGGATCACCCCTCCACTTT. Its translation is CAWSYSGTRGSPLHF.

This clone occurred a few times. J is TRBJ1-5 and V is TRBV2; no definite D call. The CDR3 is 16 amino acids. From germline, CDR1 is SNHLY and CDR2 FYNNEI. The ends were cut back, 5 bases at V and 1 base at J, with 15 bases in the middle. CDR3 in amino acids: CASSFGYPGSNQPQHF. CDR3 nucleotides: TGTGCCAGCAGTTTCGGGTATCCGGGCAGCAATCAGCCCCAGCATTTT.

This clone occurred a few times. The rearrangement uses TRBV28 and TRBJ1-6, with D perhaps matching TRBD1 (5 bases). The V end was cut by 8 bases, the J end by 0 bases, with 17 bases between. Germline lookup yields CDR1 MDHEN and CDR2 SYDVKM. CDR3 length: 17 residues. The CDR3 reads CASSSGLLSSYNSPLHF. CDR3 in DNA: TGTGCCAGCTCATCGGGACTCCTGAGCTCCTATAATTCACCCCTCCACTTT.

The rearrangement links TRBV29-1 to TRBJ2-7; D gene uncertain. The CDR3 runs to 14 residues. V shed 1 base and J shed 0 bases, with 10 bases lying between them. In germline, CDR1 is SQVTM, CDR2 ANQGSEA. The CDR3 is CSVEGLETSYEQYF. CDR3 nucleotides: TGCAGCGTTGAAGGGCTCGAAACCTCCTACGAGCAGTACTTC.

The V call is TRBV5-1, the J call TRBJ1-1, with TRBD1 matching 8 bases. This CDR3 region has 15 residues. Unmatched junction bases numbered 7, after V lost 6 bases and J lost 0 bases. The germline gives CDR1 SGHRS, CDR2 YFSETQ. CDR3 sequence reads: CASNPTGDLNTEAFF. The CDR3 DNA follows: TGCGCCAGCAACCCGACAGGGGATTTGAACACTGAAGCTTTCTTT. The entire variable domain, with the rest obtained from reference TRBV5-1 and TRBJ1-1, is as follows: KAGVTQTPRYLIKTRGQQVTLSCSPISGHRSVSWYQQTPGQGLQFLFEYFSETQRNKGNFPGRFSGRQFSNSRSEMNVSTLELGDSALYLCASNPTGDLNTEAFFGQGTRLTVV.